The T cell receptor beta chain described here comes from a study of blood T cells in healthy people across ages (dated by TCRdb to between 2014 and 2017). As for the study more broadly: In model experiments, template switching captured roughly one uniquely barcoded TCR beta cDNA molecule for every two T cells. To track age-related changes in TCR beta repertoire diversity, the study relied on deep sequencing normalized with unique cDNA molecular identifiers. Donors were grouped into four age groups: young (average 16 years), middle-aged (39), aged (about 60) and long-lived (roughly 80). Donors of different ages were randomly distributed across sequencing lanes to avoid experimental bias. Two additional independent replicas of 1 million unique cDNA reads from the same blood draw were analyzed for two donors (one aged 18 to 30 and one aged 80 or older). The investigation overall reported the following: Because profiling used bulk unsorted PBMCs, naive and antigen-experienced compartments could not be compared conclusively. Because the CMV infection status of the donors was unknown, age-related changes in expanded clonotypes may potentially have been confounded. A strong correlation was found between observed TCR beta diversity and the percentage of naive T cells measured by flow cytometry. As age increased, observed TCR beta diversity per million T cells dropped in a roughly linear way, and a significant reduction was already evident by age about 40. Estimates of total diversity based on one million sequenced T cells were considered lower bounds and underestimates. The long-lived group showed more naive CD4+ T cells, fewer expanded clones and increased TCR diversity than the aged group, suggesting age selection.

Donors were approximately 42 systemically healthy Caucasian individuals from Russia aged about 6 to 100 years. Each donor gave about 9.2 milliliters of peripheral blood, drawn into EDTA-treated Vacutainer tubes. Ficoll-Paque density-gradient centrifugation was used to isolate PBMCs, with at least 7 million per sample. Trizol reagent was used to extract total RNA from the PBMCs, yielding at least 5 micrograms per sample. Naive CD45RAhigh/CD27high T cell percentages were measured by flow cytometry on a PBMC aliquot from every donor. Libraries came from 5' RACE. Reads for this sample came from an Illumina HiSeq 2500. A second about 6 to 11 cycle PCR used a sample-barcoded 5' primer and a J-beta primer mix. A template-switch 5' adaptor carrying 12 random nucleotides introduced a unique molecular identifier onto each TCR beta cDNA molecule. At least 3 million CDR3-containing paired-end reads were obtained from each sample. First-strand cDNA synthesis was performed from all RNA using the Mint cDNA synthesis kit, with priming by a TRBC-specific oligonucleotide. Following uracil-DNA glycosylase treatment, a first 18-cycle PCR with universal primers M1SS and BC2_uni_R was performed on all cDNA. Per the source publication's procedure: Normalization of each sample was performed by random selection of 1 million high-quality reads, each carrying a distinct molecular identifier. Reads with shared molecular identifiers were discarded instead of being binned into consensus sequences. MiTCR, set to a Q25 quality threshold and the strictest error-elimination algorithm, was used for CDR3 identification, clonotype clustering and error correction. Lower-bound total TCR beta diversity was estimated with a nonparametric unseen species model using Euler transformation. TCRdb reprocessed the public reads (quality trimming at Q25 with fastp, clone calling with MiXCR) and kept in-frame beta chains. Each CDR3 protein gets just one entry, which takes the most common genes and DNA from the rows behind it. These V and J calls rely on TCRdb rather than the paper's analysis. A total of about 1.4 million distinct CDR3 sequences appear in this sample, around 55% of them only once. 6.5% to 8% of the sample is in the top ten clones.

The CDR3 sequence holds 15 residues, the cysteine and phenylalanine included. Solely the CDR3 DNA is kept, with 45 bases framed from the first base. V is shortened by 5 bases, J by 5 bases, and the region joining them spans 16 bases. Via the germline V gene, CDR1 is MNHEY and CDR2 SVGEGT. Points on this clonotype: Its recognized antigen is unknown. Base qualities are not recorded, but no much larger clone differs from it by a single base.

The receptor was isolated from a man aged 18-30 years in good health. Sequencing was done on a sample of blood. The V and J segments used are TRBV6-2 or TRBV6-3 and TRBJ1-5; a tentative D call is TRBD1 (5 bases match). The DNA reads TGTGCCAGCAGTCACTTGGGCAGGGCATATCAGCCCCAGCATTTT. Translation gives CASSHLGRAYQPQHF.